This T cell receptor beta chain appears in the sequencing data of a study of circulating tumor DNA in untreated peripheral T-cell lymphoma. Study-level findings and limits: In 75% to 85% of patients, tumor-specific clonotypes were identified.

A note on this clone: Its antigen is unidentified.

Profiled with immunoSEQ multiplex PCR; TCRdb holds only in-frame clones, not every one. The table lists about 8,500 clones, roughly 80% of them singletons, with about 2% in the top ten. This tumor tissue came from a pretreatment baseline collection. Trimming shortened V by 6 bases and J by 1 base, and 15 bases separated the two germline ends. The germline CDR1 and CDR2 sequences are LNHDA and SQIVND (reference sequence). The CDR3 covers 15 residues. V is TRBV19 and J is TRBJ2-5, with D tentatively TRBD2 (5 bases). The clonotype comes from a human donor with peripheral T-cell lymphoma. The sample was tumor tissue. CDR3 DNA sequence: TGTGCCAGTAGGACCGGGGTGAGAGTCCAAGAGACCCAGTACTTC. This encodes CASRTGVRVQETQYF.